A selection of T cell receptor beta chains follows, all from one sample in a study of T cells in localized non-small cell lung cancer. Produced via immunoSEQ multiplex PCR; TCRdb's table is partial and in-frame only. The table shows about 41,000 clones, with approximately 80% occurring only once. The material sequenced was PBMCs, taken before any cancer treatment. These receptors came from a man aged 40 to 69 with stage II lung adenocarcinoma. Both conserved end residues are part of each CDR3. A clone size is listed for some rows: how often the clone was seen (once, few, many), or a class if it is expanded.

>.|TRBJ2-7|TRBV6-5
CASRQDRGPYEQYF
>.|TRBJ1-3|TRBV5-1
CASSLQGAPGNTIYF
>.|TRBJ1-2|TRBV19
CASSIQTGDYGYTF
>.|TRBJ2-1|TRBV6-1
CASSATRESYNEQFF
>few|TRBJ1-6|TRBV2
CASSAAAGALSPLHF
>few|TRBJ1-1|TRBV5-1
CASRMTGRTEAFF
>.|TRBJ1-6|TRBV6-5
CASSYPGADSPLHF
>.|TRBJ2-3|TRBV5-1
CASSLASGGADTQYF
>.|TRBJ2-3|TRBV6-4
CASSSSATDTQYF
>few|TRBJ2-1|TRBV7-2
CASSLLINEQFF
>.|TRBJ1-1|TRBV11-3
CASSLDPRTGLTFF
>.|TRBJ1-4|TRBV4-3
CASSQDPGGTNEKLFF
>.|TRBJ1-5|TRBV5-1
CASREDSNQPQHF
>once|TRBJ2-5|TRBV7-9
CASSLVKGLQETQYF
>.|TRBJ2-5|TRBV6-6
CASSDRGPTTKETQYF
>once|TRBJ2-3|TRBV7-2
CASSWARGGGTDTQYF
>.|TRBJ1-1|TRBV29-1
CSVVNRGQAEAFF
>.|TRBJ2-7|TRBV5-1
CASTEKEGARYEQYF
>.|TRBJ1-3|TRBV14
CASSLRTGISGNTIYF
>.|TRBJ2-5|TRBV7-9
CASSPLAGRETQYF
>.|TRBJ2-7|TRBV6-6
CASSYGASGGSYEQYF
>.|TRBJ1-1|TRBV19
CASSMGTGGAGNTEAFF